Detailed here is one T cell receptor (beta chain). Its antigen is unknown. No base quality information exists; no much larger clone differs at one position. The immunoSEQ Assay, a bias-controlled multiplex PCR, was used to amplify TCRbeta CDR3 regions from genomic DNA. From the authors' description of their analysis: The number of nucleated cells in each sample was estimated by amplification of reference gene primers within the assay. To quantify the absolute abundance of each unique TCRbeta CDR3 rearrangement, sequence reads were collapsed and filtered. For each sample, productive Simpson clonality was calculated as the square root of Simpson's diversity index across productive rearrangements. The clones in this table, taken by TCRdb from immuneACCESS, are in-frame only. Not every clone is retained; where verified, under half of the shortfall comes from an unresolved V gene, and the cause of the rest is unknown. That table furnishes V, J and clone size, whereas the DNA furnished D and trimming. Recorded for this sample are about 280,000 clones; approximately 85% of them occurred a single time. The top ten hold more than 4.5% of the sample.

These data originate in a study of blood T cell repertoires in COVID-19 (dated by TCRdb to about 2020). About the study as a whole: Samples covering the acute and convalescent phases of COVID-19 were provided by collaborators in the United States, Italy and Spain. The samples were drawn from the first 160 participants of the ongoing ImmuneRACE study and from 1,254 subjects provided by 6 global collaborators. Where available, HLA class I and class II types were obtained from metadata supplied by the sample provider rather than from assay-based typing. Subjects who had been exposed to COVID-19, were actively infected with it, or had recovered from it provided the deeply sampled blood TCRbeta repertoires that made up the dataset. The sample metadata nearly always contained a de-identified subject ID, COVID-19 status, age in years and sex. The material from the prospective study consisted of cDNA or gDNA derived from T cells, B-cell-depleted T cells, or PBMCs. The repertoires were released in a freely available public database intended as a resource for research on the immune response to SARS-CoV-2. Broader findings and caveats from the paper: How much clinical and demographic metadata was included differed by source and by participant, and the metadata was provided uncurated.

From cysteine to phenylalanine, the CDR3 is 17 amino acids long. Left in the record is the CDR3 DNA by itself, 51 bases read in frame from the first base. Cut back by 0 bases and 0 bases, the V and J ends lie 9 bases apart. CDR1 and CDR2 are read off the germline V gene as SGHTA and FQGTGA. Whole blood was collected in K2EDTA tubes by collaborating institutions according to the institutions' own protocols. Collaborator samples were shipped for TCRbeta analysis as frozen whole blood, isolated PBMCs, or DNA extracted from either sample type. The sequence derives from a man aged 50 to 60 with active or convalescent COVID-19. The specimen was peripheral blood. The receptor chain draws on TRBV7-3 and TRBJ2-6, with the D segment identity uncertain. The CDR3: CASSLTSSSSGANVLTF. The nucleotide sequence is TGTGCCAGCAGCTTAACTAGCTCGAGCTCTGGGGCCAACGTCCTGACTTTC.